What follows are 9 T cell receptor beta chains derived from one specimen sequenced in a study of blood T cell repertoires in COVID-19. Profiled with immunoSEQ multiplex PCR; TCRdb holds only in-frame clones, not every one. The sample contains 200,000 to 250,000 clones, 80% to 90% of which appear only once. The sample was peripheral blood. These receptor sequences come from a man over 45 with COVID-19, enrolled during active disease.

The chain joins TRBV6-5 to TRBJ1-6; a possible D gene is TRBD1 (6 bases). The V gene's germline CDR1 is MNHEY and CDR2 SVGAGI. The CDR3 length is 15 residues. Trimming left V 6 bases short and J 2 bases short, with 11 bases between. The CDR3 bases are TGTGCCAGCAGCAGACGGACAGCCTATAATTCACCCCTCCACTTT. This sequence encodes CASSRRTAYNSPLHF.

This chain joins TRBV7-2 and TRBJ2-3; tentatively, D is TRBD2 (7 bases). This CDR3 is built from 17 residues. The V end was cut by 5 bases, the J end by 0 bases, with 18 bases between. In germline, CDR1 is SGHTA, CDR2 FQGNSA. The CDR3 region is CASSVGWGGASTDTQYF. CDR3 bases: TGTGCCAGCAGCGTAGGATGGGGGGGGGCCAGCACAGATACGCAGTATTTT.

The chain combines TRBV11-1 with TRBJ2-7; TRBD1 aligns across 9 bases. Germline V lookup: CDR1 SGHAT, CDR2 FQDESV (reference sequence). The CDR3 contains 15 residues. V lost 4 bases and J lost 2; bases outside the gene matches: 6. DNA of the CDR3: TGTGCCAGCAGCTCGGACAGGGGAAAAACCTACGAGCAGTACTTC. It translates to CASSSDRGKTYEQYF.

V gene TRBV6-5 combines with J gene TRBJ2-7, with TRBD2 matching over 10 bases. Germline lookup yields CDR1 MNHEY and CDR2 SVGAGI. The CDR3 runs 15 residues. The junction had 10 bases not matched to a gene; V was cut back by 11 bases and J by 0 bases. The CDR3 DNA is TGTGCCTGCCGACTAGCGGGTCTAAGCTCCTACGAGCAGTACTTC. Encoded protein: CACRLAGLSSYEQYF.

V usage is TRBV6-5 and J usage is TRBJ1-1; D is perhaps TRBD1 (5 bases). The CDR3 loop spans 16 amino acids. Per germline, CDR1 MNHEY and CDR2 SVGAGI. The germline V and J ends were trimmed by 2 bases and 0 bases, with 13 bases remaining between them. The CDR3 bases are TGTGCCAGCAGTTACCGGTCAGGGTTCATGAACACTGAAGCTTTCTTT. This sequence encodes CASSYRSGFMNTEAFF.

The chain employs TRBV2 and TRBJ1-2, with D possibly TRBD1 on 5 matching bases. The CDR3 covers 13 residues. The V end lost 6 bases, the J end lost 2 bases, and 10 bases lay between the germline ends. Germline CDR1 and CDR2: SNHLY and FYNNEI. CDR3 amino acids: CASRTPGNYGYTF. For the CDR3, the DNA is TGTGCCAGCAGGACCCCAGGGAACTATGGCTACACCTTC.

The CDR3 bases are TGTGCCAGCAGCCGGGACAGGGCAAGCTATGGCTACACCTTC. It is translated as CASSRDRASYGYTF. The chain combines TRBV7-2 with TRBJ1-2; 9 bases agree with TRBD1. The CDR3 contains 14 residues. Trimming took 5 bases from V and 4 from J; bases not matched to a gene: 5. Germline loops: CDR1 SGHTA, CDR2 FQGNSA.

CDR3 coding DNA: TGTGCCAGCAGCTTAGGGCCAGGGGGCTCCTACGAGCAGTACTTC. This gives the protein CASSLGPGGSYEQYF. The rearrangement joins TRBV7-2 to TRBJ2-7; 7 bases are shared with TRBD1. There are 15 residues in the CDR3. With 1 base clipped from V and 0 bases from J, the junction kept 3 bases outside the gene matches. CDR1 is SGHTA and CDR2 is FQGNSA in the germline V gene. The variable domain in full, completed from reference TRBV7-2 and TRBJ2-7, reads GAGVSQSPSNKVTEKGKDVELRCDPISGHTALYWYRQSLGQGLEFLIYFQGNSAPDKSGLPSDRFSAERTGGSVSTLTIQRTQQEDSAVYLCASSLGPGGSYEQYFGPGTRLTVT.

V gene TRBV2 combines with J gene TRBJ1-5, with no clear D. This CDR3 is built from 12 residues. Germline V gene data show CDR1 as SNHLY and CDR2 as FYNNEI. The V end was cut by 6 bases, the J end by 4 bases, with 7 bases between. The CDR3 nucleotides are TGTGCCAGCAGGGCAGGAAATCAGCCCCAGCATTTT. Translation: CASRAGNQPQHF.